The entry below describes one TCR beta chain. This entry comes from a study of blood T cell repertoires in COVID-19. Authors' methods: The authors estimated nucleated cell counts from reference gene primer amplification. Clones were sequenced by immunoSEQ multiplex PCR, and TCRdb holds only the in-frame ones, with some missing. V and J calls plus clone size are reproduced from that table; the DNA served to infer D and trimming. The table includes around 190,000 clones, over 75% detected once. Those who participated ranged in age from roughly 18 to 90 years and resided in approximately 26 US areas. The CDR3 covers 15 residues. V was cut by 6 bases and J by 7 bases, with 19 bases left in between. CDR1 and CDR2 from the germline V gene are SNHLY and FYNNEI.

Material: PBMCs or T cells enriched from blood (not recorded which). This clonotype originated in a woman between 18 and 29 years old who had recovered from COVID-19. V is TRBV2 and J is TRBJ2-1; possible D gene TRBD2, 6 bases. The CDR3 DNA reads TGTGCCAGCAGCACGGAGTGGAGGGGTTTGAATGAGCAGTTCTTC. Amino acid sequence: CASSTEWRGLNEQFF.